Listed below are T cell receptor beta chains from one sample, sequenced in a study of shared T cell receptors in the human thymus. Data came from immunoSEQ multiplex PCR; TCRdb stores just in-frame clones and leaves some out. In the table there are hundreds of thousands of clones, around 87% of which are singletons. The same data also went into a second study, on human thymus T cells.

The sequenced material came from thymocytes. These receptors were collected from a boy in the first two years of life with a congenital heart defect. Each CDR3 is given with its conserved first and last residue. A D gene is named only where the DNA matches it firmly. Expanded clones are given a class, and other clones once, few, many or no size at all.

J	size	D	V	DNA	CDR3
TRBJ2-2	NA	TRBD2	TRBV25-1	TGTGCCAGCAGTGAATTTTTAGCGGGGGGTACCGGGGAGCTGTTTTTT	CASSEFLAGGTGELFF
TRBJ2-6	once	TRBD2	TRBV14	TGTGCCAGCAGCCCGGGACTAGCCTCTGGGGCCAACGTCCTGACTTTC	CASSPGLASGANVLTF
TRBJ2-6	NA	TRBD1	TRBV4-1	TGCGCCAGCAGCCAAGATGCACGGGACAGGGGGCTGGCTGGGGCCAACGTCCTGACTTTC	CASSQDARDRGLAGANVLTF
TRBJ1-1	once	TRBD1	TRBV2	TGTGCCACCTGGGGGCAGGGGGTAAAACGCTTCCCATTGAACACTGAAGCTTTCTTT	CATWGQGVKRFPLNTEAFF
TRBJ2-7	NA	NA	TRBV5-8	TGTGCCAGCAGCAGAGGCAGGGGTGAGCAGTACTTC	CASSRGRGEQYF
TRBJ1-3	NA	NA	TRBV9	TGTGCCAGCAGCGTAGATGTTGCTGGGGAGCTAAGCTCTGGAAACACCATATATTTT	CASSVDVAGELSSGNTIYF
TRBJ2-1	NA	TRBD2	TRBV5-6	TGTGCCAGCAGCGCCGGGACTAGCGGGGGGCGGCTGCGGGATGAGCAGTTCTTC	CASSAGTSGGRLRDEQFF
TRBJ2-7	few	TRBD1	TRBV19	TGTGCCAGTAGTTCGGACAGGGGAAGTTACGAGCAGTACTTC	CASSSDRGSYEQYF
TRBJ1-1	NA	NA	TRBV15	TGTGCCACCAGCAGGGTGGGGGGGAACACTGAAGCTTTCTTT	CATSRVGGNTEAFF
TRBJ2-5	once	TRBD2	TRBV9	TGTGCCAGCAGCGTAAAGACAGCGGGGGGCCAAGAGACCCAGTACTTC	CASSVKTAGGQETQYF
TRBJ1-1	NA	TRBD1	TRBV4-3	TGCGCCAGCAGCCAAGGTATGGGACAGGGCTACACTGAAGCTTTCTTT	CASSQGMGQGYTEAFF
TRBJ1-2	NA	TRBD1	TRBV28	TGTGCCAGCAGCCAAGGACAGGGAGGGGGCCTCTATGGCTACACCTTC	CASSQGQGGGLYGYTF
TRBJ1-1	NA	NA	TRBV5-6	TGTGCCAGCAGCTTGGTGGGGGCCGACACTGAAGCTTTCTTT	CASSLVGADTEAFF
TRBJ2-7	NA	TRBD1	TRBV28	TGTGCCAGCAGCCACTTCGGACGGGACAGGGGCCCCTCAGCCTACGAGCAGTACTTC	CASSHFGRDRGPSAYEQYF
TRBJ1-1	NA	NA	TRBV27	TGTGCCAGCAGTCTCTCATCGGGCTTGGAGGAAACTGAAGCTTTCTTT	CASSLSSGLEETEAFF
TRBJ2-7	NA	NA	TRBV7-6	TGTGCCAGCAGCTTAGCGCCGAGGGAACAGGGGGGACTAGCTACCTACGAGCAGTACTTC	CASSLAPREQGGLATYEQYF
TRBJ1-5	NA	NA	TRBV21-1	TGTGCCAGCAGCGGAGGGCAGAACAATCAGCCCCAGCATTTT	CASSGGQNNQPQHF
TRBJ2-7	NA	NA	TRBV7-8	TGTGCCAGCAAAGCGAGCTCCTACGAGCAGTACTTC	CASKASSYEQYF
TRBJ2-7	NA	TRBD2	TRBV7-3	TGTGCCAGCAGCTTAACCGCCCCGGGACTAGCGGGGGAACCCTCCTACGAGCAGTACTTC	CASSLTAPGLAGEPSYEQYF
TRBJ2-1	NA	NA	TRBV14	TGTGCCAGCAGCCTCCGCAACCTAGAGCCCCCCTCCTACAATGAGCAGTTCTTC	CASSLRNLEPPSYNEQFF
TRBJ2-7	NA	TRBD2	TRBV7-2	TGTGCCAGCAGCTGCGGGACTAGCGGGAGGGAATACGAGCAGTACTTC	CASSCGTSGREYEQYF
TRBJ2-1	NA	TRBD2	TRBV9	TGTGCCAGCAGCGCCGGGACTAGCCCCTTCTATGAGCAGTTCTTC	CASSAGTSPFYEQFF
TRBJ2-1	few	TRBD2	TRBV5-1	TGCGCCAGCAGCTTGGGTCTAGCGGGAGGGCCGTCTGATGAGCAGTTCTTC	CASSLGLAGGPSDEQFF
TRBJ1-1	NA	TRBD1	TRBV14	TGTGCCAGCAGCCGACAGGGCAACACTGAAGCTTTCTTT	CASSRQGNTEAFF
TRBJ1-5	NA	TRBD1	TRBV7-2	TGTGCCAGCAGCTTAACCCCAGGGGGGCACAATCAGCCCCAGCATTTT	CASSLTPGGHNQPQHF
TRBJ2-1	NA	TRBD1	TRBV11-3	TGTGCCAGCAGCTTAGATGTCCCGGACAGGGGAGACACCAATGAGCAGTTCTTC	CASSLDVPDRGDTNEQFF
TRBJ2-5	once	TRBD2	TRBV7-8	TGTGCCAGCAGCCGCTTAGCGGGAGGGCCTGGGGGGGAGACCCAGTACTTC	CASSRLAGGPGGETQYF
TRBJ1-2	once	TRBD1	TRBV4-3	TGCGCCAGCAGCCAAGCAGACAGGGGGGGTGGCTACACCTTC	CASSQADRGGGYTF
TRBJ1-1	NA	TRBD1	TRBV5-1	TGCGCCAGCAGCCGTCTGGGACAGGAGTGGGTGGAGATGAACACTGAAGCTTTCTTT	CASSRLGQEWVEMNTEAFF
TRBJ2-5	once	TRBD1	TRBV27	TGTGCCAGCAGTTCTGGACAGGGCCAAGAGACCCAGTACTTC	CASSSGQGQETQYF
TRBJ2-1	once	NA	TRBV27	TGTGCCAGCAGCACTGCGCGCTCCTACAATGAGCAGTTCTTC	CASSTARSYNEQFF
TRBJ2-7	few	TRBD2	TRBV28	TGTGCCAGCAATCGGGGGGGACAAGACTACGAGCAGTACTTC	CASNRGGQDYEQYF
TRBJ2-7	once	TRBD2	TRBV4-1	TGCGCCAGCAGCCAGGATATCTACTTAGCGGGGGAGGACGAGCAGTACTTC	CASSQDIYLAGEDEQYF
TRBJ2-2	once	TRBD2	TRBV5-4	TGTGCCACATCAGCGGGACCGCACACCGGGGAGCTGTTTTTT	CATSAGPHTGELFF
TRBJ2-3	NA	NA	TRBV27	TGTGCCAGCAGTTCCGGTAGTGAGGGCACAGATACGCAGTATTTT	CASSSGSEGTDTQYF
TRBJ2-3	NA	TRBD2	TRBV4-3	TGCGCCAGCAGCCAATGGGGAGGGAGCACAGATACGCAGTATTTT	CASSQWGGSTDTQYF
TRBJ1-2	NA	NA	TRBV10-3	TGTGCCATCAGTGACGGTCAAAACTATGGCTACACCTTC	CAISDGQNYGYTF
TRBJ1-4	few	TRBD1	TRBV5-6	TGTGCCAGCAGCACCGGACAGGGTGAAAAACTGTTTTTT	CASSTGQGEKLFF
TRBJ2-3	NA	TRBD1	TRBV5-4	TGTGCCAGCAGCTGGCCGGGACAGGGTGCAGATACGCAGTATTTT	CASSWPGQGADTQYF
TRBJ2-5	NA	NA	TRBV2	TGTGCCAGCCGTGGACGAGGGGGGGGGACAGAGACCCAGTACTTC	CASRGRGGGTETQYF
TRBJ1-6	NA	TRBD1	TRBV5-1	TGCGCCAGCAGCGGCGGGGACAGGGCCATGGGCTCACCCCTCCACTTT	CASSGGDRAMGSPLHF
TRBJ2-7	NA	NA	TRBV7-9	TGTGCCAGCAGCTCCGACCCAGCTAGATCCTACGAGCAGTACTTC	CASSSDPARSYEQYF
TRBJ2-7	once	TRBD1	TRBV7-2	TGTGCCAGCAGCTTCCCGACAGGGGGCATCGAACCCTACGAGCAGTACTTC	CASSFPTGGIEPYEQYF
TRBJ2-5	NA	TRBD2	TRBV19	TGTGCCAGTAGTACTGATAGCGGGAGGGGTATGGAGACCCAGTACTTC	CASSTDSGRGMETQYF
TRBJ2-5	once	NA	TRBV7-9	TGTGCCAGCAGCGCCAGAGAGACCCAGTACTTC	CASSARETQYF
TRBJ2-3	NA	NA	TRBV28	TGTGCCAGCAGTCTCCTCAGGGTAGAGAGCACAGATACGCAGTATTTT	CASSLLRVESTDTQYF
TRBJ1-5	NA	NA	TRBV28	TGTGCCAGCAGTTTGGGGGTCGGGTGGACAGATCCTAGTTATAGCAATCAGCCCCAGCATTTT	CASSLGVGWTDPSYSNQPQHF
TRBJ2-5	NA	NA	TRBV7-8	TGTGCCAGCAGCCTTTTACACAGGGTCCCCCAAGAGACCCAGTACTTC	CASSLLHRVPQETQYF
TRBJ1-3	NA	NA	TRBV5-6	TGTGCCAGCAGCCTGAAGGACAAACCCTCTGGAAACACCATATATTTT	CASSLKDKPSGNTIYF
TRBJ2-3	once	NA	TRBV6-4	TGTGCCAGCAGTGACTCTGGGGAGTCGGATACGCAGTATTTT	CASSDSGESDTQYF
TRBJ1-6	NA	TRBD1	TRBV11-2	TGTGCCAGCAGCCGAACCGGGACAGGGAATTCACCCCTCCACTTT	CASSRTGTGNSPLHF
TRBJ2-6	NA	NA	TRBV18	TGTGCCAGCTCACCACGTCCCTCGGTTGCTGGGGCCAACGTCCTGACTTTC	CASSPRPSVAGANVLTF
TRBJ2-7	NA	TRBD1	TRBV15	TGTGCCACCAGCAGAGGTCCCCGGGACAGCCTTTACGAGCAGTACTTC	CATSRGPRDSLYEQYF
TRBJ1-1	NA	NA	TRBV20-1	TGCAGTGCTAGGGGACGGGGGGGTGCGGGTTTT	CSARGRGGAGF
TRBJ2-1	NA	TRBD2	TRBV29-1	TGCAGCGTTGGGGGTAGCGGGAGGACTCATGAGCAGTTCTTC	CSVGGSGRTHEQFF
TRBJ2-6	NA	NA	TRBV5-1	TGCGCCAGCAGCTCCCTGGACAGAGAACGCGGCGACTGCTCTGGGGCCAACGTCCTGACTTTC	CASSSLDRERGDCSGANVLTF
TRBJ2-4	NA	TRBD2	TRBV9	TGTGCCAGCAGCACCCCGGGACTAGCGGGAGGGGACAAAAACATTCAGTACTTC	CASSTPGLAGGDKNIQYF
TRBJ1-5	NA	NA	TRBV28	TGTGCCAGCAGTTTAAACAGCCCAAGGCCCCAGCATTTT	CASSLNSPRPQHF
TRBJ2-7	few	TRBD1	TRBV6-1	TGTGCCAGCAGGACCGGGACAGGGGATTACGAGCAGTACTTC	CASRTGTGDYEQYF